The next 4 T cell receptor beta chains were all read from a single sample in a study of shared clonotypes between healthy human individuals. The assay was immunoSEQ multiplex PCR, and TCRdb's table has in-frame clones only and misses some. The sample lists about 450,000 clones, 70% to 80% seen once, with less than 15% in the top ten. The sequenced material came from PBMCs. The source is a woman in her thirties or forties in good health. Some clones in this sample may be carry-over from other donors' samples.

The rearrangement joins TRBV11-1 to TRBJ2-7; 13 positions agree with TRBD2. V lost 2 bases to trimming and J lost 6 bases; unmatched junction nucleotides: 7. The length of the CDR3 is 16 residues. The germline V gene has CDR1 SGHAT and CDR2 FQDESV (reference sequence). CDR3 sequence reads: CASSLMGLAGSREQYF. For the CDR3, the DNA is TGTGCCAGCAGCTTAATGGGACTAGCGGGAAGTCGCGAGCAGTACTTC.

V is TRBV7-9 and J is TRBJ2-7, with 8 bases fitting TRBD2. The germline V gene encodes CDR1 SEHNR and CDR2 FQNEAQ (reference sequence). CDR3 length: 14 residues. Unmatched junction bases numbered 6, after V lost 6 bases and J lost 2 bases. CDR3 region: CASSGAGGAYEQYF. In DNA, the CDR3 is TGTGCCAGCAGTGGGGCGGGGGGAGCCTACGAGCAGTACTTC.

V and J are TRBV7-9 and TRBJ1-4, with D perhaps matching TRBD1 (6 bases). CDR3 length: 14 residues. Germline CDR1 and CDR2: SEHNR and FQNEAQ (reference sequence). V was cut by 4 bases and J by 8 bases, with 14 bases left in between. The CDR3 DNA sequence: TGTGCCAGCAGCTCCGACCGGAGGGGGGAAAAACTGTTTTTT. This encodes CASSSDRRGEKLFF.

V usage is TRBV5-1 and J usage is TRBJ1-3, with D possibly being TRBD1 (6 bases). Germline loops: CDR1 SGHRS, CDR2 YFSETQ. The V and J ends lost 6 bases and 4 bases respectively, with 14 bases between them. The CDR3 consists of 14 residues. CDR3 sequence: CASTSGTQGNTIYF. CDR3 DNA: TGCGCCAGCACCTCCGGGACACAAGGAAACACCATATATTTT.